This TCR beta chain was obtained from a study of cytomegalovirus exposure and HLA in healthy donors. Overall study: One earlier analysis, a look at about 179 million T cells, found some 100 million unique TCR beta sequences.

Everyone who donated was a healthy bone marrow donor. The table lists this clone with a few counts. Germline-derived CDR1 and CDR2 are SGHDT and YYEEEE. The CDR3 contains 14 residues. Losses at the gene ends were 5 bases for V and 6 bases for J; bases not matched to a gene: 4. The PCR was carried out with 60 Vbeta primers and 13 Jbeta primers. Assay used: immunoSEQ multiplex PCR; TCRdb lists only in-frame clones, some missing. Of some 200,000 clones listed, about 13% are singletons. V is TRBV5-6 and J is TRBJ2-1, with 11 bases identical to TRBD1. The sequencing input was PBMCs. This clonotype originated in a man aged 45 to 65 in good health and CMV-seropositive. The CDR3 region is CASRSGTGGNEQFF. The DNA of the CDR3 is TGTGCCAGCAGGTCCGGGACAGGGGGCAATGAGCAGTTCTTC.